The following is a T cell receptor (beta chain) sequence with its context. There is no known antigen for this receptor. No base quality information exists; no much larger clone differs at one position. TCR CDR3 regions were amplified from genomic DNA by multiplex PCR using the deep immunoSEQ assay. Extracted genomic DNA from each cell subset was distributed evenly across all wells of several immunoSEQ 96-well plates, and each plate was treated as a replicate. For sorted subsets, around 0.2 ug of genomic DNA, equivalent to roughly 33,000 T cell genomes, went into each replicate PCR. Purified libraries were quantified with a Qubit 3.0 fluorometer, sized on a Bioanalyzer 2100, and re-quantified with the KAPA Library Quantification kit. Every immunoSEQ 96-well plate was sequenced on a dedicated single-read 150-cycle Illumina NextSeq 550 flow cell. The original methods were these. Because the immunoSEQ output included only junctional sequences and no quality scores, the filtering could not be the same as the filtering used for full-length reads. Sequences were annotated with PyIR, a Python wrapper for IgBLAST v1.9, using IMGT germline references to assign V/J genes and CDR3. Reads with weak V/J assignments (E-value above 1e-6), missing CDR3, stop codons, out-of-frame junctions, or ambiguous translated residues were removed. A V3J clonotype was defined by an identical inferred V gene, J gene, and CDR3 amino acid sequence. Percentage overlap between repertoires was computed as shared unique clonotypes divided by the size of the smaller repertoire. Repertoire richness was assessed with RTK rarefaction, the Chao1 estimator, and Recon v2.1 estimates of unobserved clonotypes. Generation probabilities were computed with OLGA for all TCRbeta clonotypes obtained by the gDNA method from a handful of donors. The immuneACCESS repertoire file appears here via TCRdb, limited to in-frame rearrangements. These files lack a portion of the clones; in checked studies, under half of the deficit traces to unresolved V genes, and the cause of the others is not known. Clone size and the V and J calls come from that table; the DNA yielded D and trimming. This sample lists a few million clones; around 95% were detected once. Approximately 1.6% of the sample rests with the top ten.

These data originate in a study of shared clonotypes between healthy human individuals (dated by TCRdb to 2019 to 2021). Study-level background: A couple of women and a few men aged 18 to 49 years were included in the cohort. Per donor, three plates each were used for CD4 naive and CD4 memory, two for CD8 naive, and one for CD8 memory. Per donor, leukapheresis produced somewhere between about 0.9 and 10 billion PBMCs. Blood TCR repertoires of 5 or 6 healthy adults were deeply sequenced to estimate repertoire size and the extent of clonotype sharing between individuals. Libraries were prepared and TCR repertoires were sequenced by different laboratories using diverse techniques, in order to increase sequencing depth and limit assay-specific biases.

CD8 naive samples consisted of CD45RO-negative cells that were positively selected for CCR7, yielding a CD45RA+CCR7+ population without TemRA cells. Donors were healthy HIV-negative adults with no recently reported acute infections or vaccinations. All donors were Caucasian adults living in Nashville, Tennessee, USA. After blood collection by leukapheresis, PBMCs were isolated using Ficoll-Histopaque density gradient centrifugation and then cryopreserved in the vapor phase of liquid nitrogen. Purity and quantity of every magnetically sorted T cell population were checked by analytical flow cytometry. Genomic DNA was isolated from every sorted fraction and measured by UV absorbance on a Nanodrop 2000c. What the study reported, not specific to this receptor: Larger estimated clonotype richness was generally found for naive subsets than for memory subsets. Based on pairwise subsampling, the degree of clonotype sharing among donors was expected to be affected by sequencing depth. Only blood was sampled, and tissue TCR repertoires likely differ from those in blood. The genetic and exposure-history diversity represented was limited by the small number of donors. When a handful of donors were compared, the shared fraction of clonotypes was about 5.5% for naive CD4, around 3.5% for naive CD8, 2% to 2.5% for memory CD4, and 0.35% to 0.4% for memory CD8. Compared with non-shared clonotypes, the clonotypes found in all four sorted-subset donors had higher generation probabilities. Even with the large sequencing depth, rarefaction of the sorted-subset datasets indicated that sequencing was incomplete.

Germline trimming amounts to 6 bases on V and 6 bases on J, with 5 as the count of junction bases outside the gene matches. The CDR3 runs 12 amino acids, cysteine and phenylalanine included. Here the CDR3 DNA is all that survives: 36 bases in frame from base 1. Via the germline V gene, CDR1 is SNHLY and CDR2 FYNNEI. The sequenced sample was naive CD8+ T cells from PBMCs. The intended sense of this specimen's cell subset or site label: CD45RA+CCR7+. This sequence originates from a man aged 18 to 35 in good health. Some clones in this sample may be carry-over from other donors' samples. The rearrangement joined TRBV2 to TRBJ2-7, and 7 junctional nucleotides match TRBD1. The base sequence is TGTGCCAGCAGACCCGACAGGGCCGAGCAGTACTTC. This encodes CASRPDRAEQYF.